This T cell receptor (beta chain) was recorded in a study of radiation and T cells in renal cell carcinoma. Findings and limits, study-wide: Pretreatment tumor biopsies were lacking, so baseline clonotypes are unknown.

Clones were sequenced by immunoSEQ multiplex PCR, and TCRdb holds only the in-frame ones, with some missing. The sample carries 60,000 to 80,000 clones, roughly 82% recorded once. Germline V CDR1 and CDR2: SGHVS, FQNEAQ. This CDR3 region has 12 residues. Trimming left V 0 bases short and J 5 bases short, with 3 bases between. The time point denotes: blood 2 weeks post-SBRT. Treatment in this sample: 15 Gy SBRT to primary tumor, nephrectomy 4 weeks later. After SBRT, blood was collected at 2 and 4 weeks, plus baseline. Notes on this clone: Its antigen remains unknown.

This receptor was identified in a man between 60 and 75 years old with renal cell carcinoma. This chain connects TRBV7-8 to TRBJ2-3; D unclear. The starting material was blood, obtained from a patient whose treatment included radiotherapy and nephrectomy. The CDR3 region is CASSLAEDTQYF. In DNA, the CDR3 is TGTGCCAGCAGCTTAGCCGAAGATACGCAGTATTTT.